Listed below are T cell receptor beta chains from one sample, sequenced in a study of blood T cell repertoires in COVID-19. Generated by immunoSEQ multiplex PCR, the TCRdb table keeps only in-frame clones and is missing some. Counted here are some 270,000 clones, 91% occurring once; the ten biggest clones make up 2.8%. What was sequenced was PBMCs or T cells enriched from blood (not recorded which). The source of these receptors is a man in his forties or fifties who had been exposed to COVID-19. Each CDR3 is given with its conserved first and last residue. The D gene is left open where the match is weak. For some rows the clone size is stated as once, few or many, or as a class when expanded; others skip it.

.,TRBJ1-5,TRBV7-2,.,TGTGCCAGCAGCTTAGTACGGCAGCCCCAGCATTTT,CASSLVRQPQHF
.,TRBJ1-1,TRBV27,.,TGTGCCAGCAGTCCAACAGGGAGTGAAGCTTTCTTT,CASSPTGSEAFF
TRBD2,TRBJ2-2,TRBV19,.,TGTGCCAGTATCCCATCTGGGACTAGTAACACCGGGGAGCTGTTTTTT,CASIPSGTSNTGELFF
TRBD2,TRBJ2-1,TRBV9,.,TGTGCCAGCAGACTAAGGACTAGCGGGACTTACAATGAGCAGTTCTTC,CASRLRTSGTYNEQFF
.,TRBJ2-3,TRBV14,once,TGTGCCAGCAGCCCATCGGGTCCTCCTACGCAGTATTTT,CASSPSGPPTQYF
TRBD1,TRBJ2-3,TRBV27,.,TGTGCCAGCAGTTTCGGACAGGGGAAGACAGATACGCAGTATTTT,CASSFGQGKTDTQYF
TRBD2,TRBJ2-7,TRBV5-1,.,TGCGCCAGCAGCGAAGGACTAGCGGGGACCTACGAGCAGTACTTC,CASSEGLAGTYEQYF
TRBD1,TRBJ2-1,TRBV5-6,.,TGTGCCAGCAGCTTGGAGCAGGGGGCGATTGAGCAGTTCTTC,CASSLEQGAIEQFF
.,TRBJ1-1,TRBV11-3,.,TGTGCCAGCAGCCAACAGGGTGAAGCTTTCTTT,CASSQQGEAFF
.,TRBJ1-1,TRBV15,.,TGTGCCACCAGCAGAGATCCCACGGGTACTGAAGCTTTCTTT,CATSRDPTGTEAFF
.,TRBJ2-2,TRBV9,.,TGTGCCAGCAGCCAAGGTCCCGGGAGAGAGTACACCGGGGAGCTGTTTTTT,CASSQGPGREYTGELFF
.,TRBJ2-2,TRBV3-1/TRBV3-2,.,TGTGCCAGCAGCCACGCCGGGGAGCTGTTTTTT,CASSHAGELFF
TRBD2,TRBJ2-7,TRBV29-1,.,TGCAGCGCTGCCGGACTAGCGGGAGAAACCCTCGACGAGCAGTACTTC,CSAAGLAGETLDEQYF
TRBD2,TRBJ2-3,TRBV4-1,.,TGCGCCAGCAGCCAAGATGCGGGGCTAGCGGCGGATACGCAGTATTTT,CASSQDAGLAADTQYF
.,TRBJ1-4,TRBV2,.,TGTGCCAGCAGTGAGGACAGAGGGGAAAAACTGTTTTTT,CASSEDRGEKLFF
.,TRBJ2-5,TRBV5-4,.,TGTGCCAGCAGCTTGTCTCAGGGGACGGGGGAGACCCAGTACTTC,CASSLSQGTGETQYF
TRBD1,TRBJ1-1,TRBV30,.,TGTGCCTGGAGTGACGGGACAGGGAACACTGAAGCTTTCTTT,CAWSDGTGNTEAFF
TRBD1,TRBJ2-2,TRBV18,few,TGTGCCAGCTCACCCCTAACGCGACAGGGCTGGAACACCGGGGAGCTGTTTTTT,CASSPLTRQGWNTGELFF
.,TRBJ1-5,TRBV7-6,.,TGTGCCAGCAGCCCTGCTGCGGGTGGGGTCAATCAGCCCCAGCATTTT,CASSPAAGGVNQPQHF
.,TRBJ1-4,TRBV5-1,.,TGCGCCAGCAGCTTGGGAGGGAGGGCTGAGGAAAAACTGTTTTTT,CASSLGGRAEEKLFF
TRBD1,TRBJ2-1,TRBV5-5,once,TGTGCCAGCAGCACCGGGACAGGGGATATCAATGAGCAGTTCTTC,CASSTGTGDINEQFF
TRBD2,TRBJ2-3,TRBV10-3,.,TGTGCCATCAGTGCCGGGACTAGCCCAGATACGCAGTATTTT,CAISAGTSPDTQYF
TRBD1,TRBJ2-3,TRBV7-3,.,TGTGCCAGCAGCGCGCAGGGGGGCACAGATACGCAGTATTTT,CASSAQGGTDTQYF
TRBD2,TRBJ2-7,TRBV5-1,.,TGCGCCAGCAGCTTGGAGCCGGGAGGCGCCTACGAGCAGTACTTC,CASSLEPGGAYEQYF
TRBD1,TRBJ1-2,TRBV29-1,.,TGCAGCGTTGCAACGGGGACAGACTATGGCTACACCTTC,CSVATGTDYGYTF
.,TRBJ2-7,TRBV19,.,TGTGCCAGTAGTATTGTAGGAGCCTACGAGCAGTACTTC,CASSIVGAYEQYF
.,TRBJ2-7,TRBV7-6,.,TGTGCCAGCAGCTTAGTCGGGCGCCAGGGGACCTACGAGCAGTACTTC,CASSLVGRQGTYEQYF
.,TRBJ2-3,TRBV11-2,few,TGTGCCAGCAGCTTATTTGTCAACACAGATACGCAGTATTTT,CASSLFVNTDTQYF
TRBD1,TRBJ1-1,TRBV9,.,TGTGCCAGCACCCTCGGGACAGCCGAAGGGACTGAAGCTTTCTTT,CASTLGTAEGTEAFF
TRBD1,TRBJ1-1,TRBV10-2,.,TGCGCCAGCAGTAAAACGGACAGGCTGAACACTGAAGCTTTCTTT,CASSKTDRLNTEAFF
TRBD1,TRBJ2-7,TRBV27,.,TGTGCCAGCAGTTTAACAAACAGGGGCCTCTCCTACGAGCAGTACTTC,CASSLTNRGLSYEQYF
.,TRBJ1-2,TRBV28,few,TGTGCCAGCAGTTCCCTAGGCAGTGGCTACACCTTC,CASSSLGSGYTF
TRBD1,TRBJ2-7,TRBV4-1,.,TGCGCCAGCAGCCAAGATCTTGGACAGGGTATGGACGAGCAGTACTTC,CASSQDLGQGMDEQYF
TRBD1,TRBJ1-5,TRBV2,.,TGTGCCAGCAGCCAGGGACAGGGAGTTAGGAGCAATCAGCCCCAGCATTTT,CASSQGQGVRSNQPQHF
TRBD1,TRBJ1-5,TRBV27,.,TGTGCCAGCACCACGACAGGGAATAGCAATCAGCCCCAGCATTTT,CASTTTGNSNQPQHF
TRBD1,TRBJ2-5,TRBV29-1,.,TGCAGCGCTACAGGGGGCAGGGAGACCCAGTACTTC,CSATGGRETQYF
.,TRBJ2-2,TRBV5-1,.,TGCGCCAGCACCGAGACAGCCACCGGGGAGCTGTTTTTT,CASTETATGELFF
.,TRBJ1-5,TRBV12-5,.,TGTGCTAGTGGTTTGGTTCGGGGAAATCAGCCCCAGCATTTT,CASGLVRGNQPQHF
.,TRBJ2-2,TRBV5-4,.,TGTGCCAGCAGCTTTATTTCGGGAAGCACCGGGGAGCTGTTTTTT,CASSFISGSTGELFF
.,TRBJ2-7,TRBV29-1,.,TGCAGCGTTGCCACGTGGTCGAGGGAGCACGAGCAGTACTTC,CSVATWSREHEQYF
TRBD1,TRBJ1-2,TRBV28,.,TGTGCCAGCAGACGTGGGACAGCCTATGGCTACACCTTC,CASRRGTAYGYTF
TRBD1,TRBJ2-1,TRBV7-9,.,TGTGCCAGCAGCTTAGTAACCGGGACAGGACCCTTCTTC,CASSLVTGTGPFF
.,TRBJ1-1,TRBV5-4,.,TGTGCCAGCAGCCCGATCGGTGGGAACACTGAAGCTTTCTTT,CASSPIGGNTEAFF
.,TRBJ2-3,TRBV12-2,.,TGTGCAAGTCGCTTACTGGCTAGCGGCACAGATACGCAGTATTTT,CASRLLASGTDTQYF
.,TRBJ1-3,TRBV9,once,TGTGCCAGCAGCGCCCGAGAGAGCACCATATATTTT,CASSARESTIYF
TRBD1,TRBJ1-2,TRBV7-9,.,TGTGCCAGCAGCACCGGACAGGCGCTGGGCTATGGCTACACCTTC,CASSTGQALGYGYTF
TRBD1,TRBJ2-2,TRBV2,.,TGTGCCAGCAGTGGGGGGACAGGGGGCACCGGGGAGCTGTTTTTT,CASSGGTGGTGELFF
TRBD2,TRBJ2-7,TRBV5-1,once,TGCGCCAGCAGCTCAGGACTAGCGGGAACAGACGAGCAGTACTTC,CASSSGLAGTDEQYF
TRBD2,TRBJ2-1,TRBV5-1,.,TGCGCCAGCAGCTTGGTAGCGGGAGACCCCAATGAGCAGTTCTTC,CASSLVAGDPNEQFF
.,TRBJ1-1,TRBV19,.,TGTGCCAGTAGTATCGGAGGGAAGGGCGTCACTGAAGCTTTCTTT,CASSIGGKGVTEAFF
.,TRBJ1-1,TRBV5-4,.,TGTGCCAGCACGCGACAGGCGGGCACTGAAGCTTTCTTT,CASTRQAGTEAFF